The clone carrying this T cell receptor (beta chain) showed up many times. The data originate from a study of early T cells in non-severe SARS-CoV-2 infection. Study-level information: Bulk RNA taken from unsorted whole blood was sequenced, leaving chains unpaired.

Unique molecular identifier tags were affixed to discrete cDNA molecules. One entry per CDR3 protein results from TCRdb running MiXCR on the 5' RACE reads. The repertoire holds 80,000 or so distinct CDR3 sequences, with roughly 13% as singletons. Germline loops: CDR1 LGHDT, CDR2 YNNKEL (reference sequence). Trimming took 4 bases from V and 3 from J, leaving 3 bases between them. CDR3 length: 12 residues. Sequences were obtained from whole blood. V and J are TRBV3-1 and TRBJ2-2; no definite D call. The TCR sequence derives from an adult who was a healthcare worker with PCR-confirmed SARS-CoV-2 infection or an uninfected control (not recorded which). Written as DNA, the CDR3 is TGTGCCAGCAGCCCGGACACCGGGGAGCTGTTTTTT. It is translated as CASSPDTGELFF.